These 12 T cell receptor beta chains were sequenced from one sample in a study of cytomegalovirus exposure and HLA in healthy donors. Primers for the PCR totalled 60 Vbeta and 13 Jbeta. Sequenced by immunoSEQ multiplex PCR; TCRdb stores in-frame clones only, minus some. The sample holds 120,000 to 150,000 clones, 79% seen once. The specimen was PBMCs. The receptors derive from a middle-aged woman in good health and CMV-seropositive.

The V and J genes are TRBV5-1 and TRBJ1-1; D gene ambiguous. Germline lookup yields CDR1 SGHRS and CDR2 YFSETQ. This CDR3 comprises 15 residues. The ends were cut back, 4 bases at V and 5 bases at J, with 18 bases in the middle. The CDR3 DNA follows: TGCGCCAGCAGCGTCAACCCTACGCCGGGGACTGAAGCTTTCTTT. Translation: CASSVNPTPGTEAFF. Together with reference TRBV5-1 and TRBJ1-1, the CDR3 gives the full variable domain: KAGVTQTPRYLIKTRGQQVTLSCSPISGHRSVSWYQQTPGQGLQFLFEYFSETQRNKGNFPGRFSGRQFSNSRSEMNVSTLELGDSALYLCASSVNPTPGTEAFFGQGTRLTVV.

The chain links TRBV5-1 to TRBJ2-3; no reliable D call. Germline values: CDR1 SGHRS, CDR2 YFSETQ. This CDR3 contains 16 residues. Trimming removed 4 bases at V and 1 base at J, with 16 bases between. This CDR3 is CASSQTSGVGTDTQYF. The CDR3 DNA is TGCGCCAGCAGCCAGACATCAGGCGTAGGCACAGATACGCAGTATTTT.

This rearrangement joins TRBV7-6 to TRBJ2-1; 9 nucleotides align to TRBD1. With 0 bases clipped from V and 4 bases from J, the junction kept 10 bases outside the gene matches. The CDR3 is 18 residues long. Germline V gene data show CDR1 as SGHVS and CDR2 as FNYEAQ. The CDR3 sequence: CASSLARDRVSVYNEQFF. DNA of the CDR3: TGTGCCAGCAGCTTAGCCCGGGACAGGGTTAGCGTATACAATGAGCAGTTCTTC. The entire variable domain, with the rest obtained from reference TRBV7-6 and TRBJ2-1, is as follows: GAGVSQSPRYKVTKRGQDVALRCDPISGHVSLYWYRQALGQGPEFLTYFNYEAQQDKSGLPNDRFSAERPEGSISTLTIQRTEQRDSAMYRCASSLARDRVSVYNEQFFGPGTRLTVL.

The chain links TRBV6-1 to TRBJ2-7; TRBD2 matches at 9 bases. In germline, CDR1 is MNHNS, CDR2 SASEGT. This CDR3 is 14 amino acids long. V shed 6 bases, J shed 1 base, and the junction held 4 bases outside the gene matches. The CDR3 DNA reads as TGTGCCAGCAGGGTCAGCGGGGGGTCCTACGAGCAGTACTTC. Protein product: CASRVSGGSYEQYF.

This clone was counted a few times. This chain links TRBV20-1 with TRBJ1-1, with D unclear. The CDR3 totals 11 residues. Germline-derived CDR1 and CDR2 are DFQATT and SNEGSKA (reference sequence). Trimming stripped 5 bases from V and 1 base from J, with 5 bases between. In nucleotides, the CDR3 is TGCAGTGCTCTCCGGAACACTGAAGCTTTCTTT. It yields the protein CSALRNTEAFF.

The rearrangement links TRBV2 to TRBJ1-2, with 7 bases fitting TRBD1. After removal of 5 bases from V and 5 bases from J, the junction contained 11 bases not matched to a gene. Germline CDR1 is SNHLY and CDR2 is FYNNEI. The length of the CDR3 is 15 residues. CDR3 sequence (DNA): TGTGCCAGCAGTTTTTTAACCGGGACAGAGTATGGCTACACCTTC. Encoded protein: CASSFLTGTEYGYTF.

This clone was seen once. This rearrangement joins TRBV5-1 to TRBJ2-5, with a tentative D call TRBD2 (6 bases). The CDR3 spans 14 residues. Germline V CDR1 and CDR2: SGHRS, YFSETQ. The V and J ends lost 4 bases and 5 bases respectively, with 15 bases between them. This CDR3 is CASSEGLGRETQYF. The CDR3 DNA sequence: TGCGCCAGCAGCGAGGGTCTGGGGAGGGAGACCCAGTACTTC.

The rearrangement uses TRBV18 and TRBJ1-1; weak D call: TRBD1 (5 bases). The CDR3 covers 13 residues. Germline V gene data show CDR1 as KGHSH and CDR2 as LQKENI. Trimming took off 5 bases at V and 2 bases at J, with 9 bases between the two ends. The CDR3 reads CASSGASNTEAFF. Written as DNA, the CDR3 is TGTGCCAGCTCAGGGGCGAGTAACACTGAAGCTTTCTTT.

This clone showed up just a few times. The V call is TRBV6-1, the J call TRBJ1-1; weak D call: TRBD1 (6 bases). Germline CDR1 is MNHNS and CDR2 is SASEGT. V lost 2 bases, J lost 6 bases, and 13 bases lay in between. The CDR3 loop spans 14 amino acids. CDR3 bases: TGTGCCAGCAGTGAACGGGGGGGCGGGGCTGAAGCTTTCTTT. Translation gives CASSERGGGAEAFF.

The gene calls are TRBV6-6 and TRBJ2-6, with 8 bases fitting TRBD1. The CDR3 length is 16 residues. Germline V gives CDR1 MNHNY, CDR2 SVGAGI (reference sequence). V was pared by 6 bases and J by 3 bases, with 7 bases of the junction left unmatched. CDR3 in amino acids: CASRPGRGRGANVLTF. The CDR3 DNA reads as TGTGCCAGCAGACCCGGCAGGGGGCGTGGGGCCAACGTCCTGACTTTC.

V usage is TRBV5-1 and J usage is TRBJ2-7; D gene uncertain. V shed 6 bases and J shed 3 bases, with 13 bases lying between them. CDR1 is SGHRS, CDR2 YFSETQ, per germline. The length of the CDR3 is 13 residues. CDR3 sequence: CASTPTNLYEQYF. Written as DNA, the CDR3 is TGCGCCAGCACCCCGACAAACCTCTACGAGCAGTACTTC.

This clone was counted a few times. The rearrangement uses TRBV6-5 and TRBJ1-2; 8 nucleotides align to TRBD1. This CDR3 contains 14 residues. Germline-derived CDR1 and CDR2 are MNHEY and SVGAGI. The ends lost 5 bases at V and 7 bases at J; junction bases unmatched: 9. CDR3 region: CASSEEAGGSGYTF. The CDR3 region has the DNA TGTGCCAGCAGTGAAGAAGCAGGGGGCTCTGGCTACACCTTC.